This is a list of T cell receptor beta chains from one sample in a study of T cells in Graves' hyperthyroidism and ophthalmopathy. TCRdb recomputed calls from the multiplex PCR reads with MiXCR, one row per CDR3 protein. The table lists hundreds of thousands of distinct CDR3 sequences, 35% to 45% of them singletons, with approximately 8.7% in the top ten. The sequenced sample consisted of blood. These receptors were collected from a man aged 18-30 years with Graves' hyperthyroidism. The CDR3 runs from the conserved cysteine through the conserved F or W. A D gene is named only where the DNA matches it firmly. Part of the rows lack a size; the others show once, few, many or a class for expanded clones.

TRBD1,TRBV6-1,15,-,TRBJ1-1,CASSKDRGRNTEAFF,TGTGCCAGCAGCAAGGACAGGGGAAGAAACACTGAAGCTTTCTTT
-,TRBV29-1,13,-,TRBJ2-5,CSVMEGPQETQYF,TGCAGCGTGATGGAGGGGCCACAAGAGACCCAGTACTTC
-,TRBV11-2,14,many,TRBJ1-3,CASSLTTSGNTIYF,TGTGCCAGCAGCCTGACTACTTCTGGAAACACCATATATTTT
-,TRBV30,13,-,TRBJ2-7,CAWSADPYYEQYF,TGTGCCTGGAGTGCGGACCCTTATTACGAGCAGTACTTC
TRBD1,TRBV7-6,14,-,TRBJ2-5,CASDNRGSRETQYF,TGTGCCAGTGATAACAGGGGGTCTCGGGAGACCCAGTACTTC
-,TRBV2,13,-,TRBJ1-3,CATAGSSGNTIYF,TGTGCCACCGCAGGGAGCTCTGGAAACACCATATATTTT
-,TRBV4-1,13,-,TRBJ2-7,CASSADPSYEQYF,TGCGCCAGCAGCGCGGACCCCTCCTACGAGCAGTACTTC
-,TRBV7-9,13,many,TRBJ2-5,CASTLGGGETQYF,TGTGCCAGCACCCTGGGAGGGGGCGAGACCCAGTACTTC
-,TRBV29-1,10,many,TRBJ1-1,CSDRSTEAFF,TGCAGCGACAGGTCTACTGAAGCTTTCTTT
-,TRBV5-6,13,many,TRBJ1-1,CASSLGGVTEAFF,TGTGCCAGCAGCTTGGGGGGGGTCACTGAAGCTTTCTTT
-,TRBV7-2,16,many,TRBJ1-3,CASSLDGQGSGNTIYF,TGTGCCAGCAGCTTAGATGGGCAGGGCTCTGGAAACACCATATATTTT
-,TRBV11-2,14,few,TRBJ2-7,CASRWDTYSYEQYF,TGTGCCAGCAGGTGGGACACCTACTCCTACGAGCAGTACTTC
TRBD2,TRBV7-9,15,-,TRBJ2-5,CASSASGGGGETQYF,TGTGCCAGCAGCGCTAGCGGGGGGGGCGGGGAGACCCAGTACTTC
TRBD1,TRBV9,15,-,TRBJ1-5,CASSPSTGVNQPQHF,TGTGCCAGCAGCCCGTCGACAGGGGTCAATCAGCCCCAGCATTTT
TRBD1,TRBV20-1,15,few,TRBJ2-7,CSARDLWTGDYEQYF,TGCAGTGCTAGAGATTTATGGACAGGGGACTACGAGCAGTACTTC
-,TRBV9,13,many,TRBJ1-4,CASSVAQNEKLFF,TGTGCCAGCAGCGTAGCCCAGAATGAAAAACTGTTTTTT
-,TRBV5-6,13,many,TRBJ1-1,CASSSDLNTEAFF,TGTGCCAGCAGCTCGGACCTGAACACTGAAGCTTTCTTT
-,TRBV15,14,-,TRBJ2-5,CATSRDLGKETQYF,TGTGCCACCAGCAGAGATCTTGGGAAAGAGACCCAGTACTTC
-,TRBV5-1,15,few,TRBJ1-4,CASSLDTVFNEKLFF,TGCGCCAGCAGCTTGGATACAGTCTTTAATGAAAAACTGTTTTTT
-,TRBV2,14,many,TRBJ1-5,CASRSQASNQPQHF,TGTGCCAGCAGGTCACAGGCTAGCAATCAGCCCCAGCATTTT
-,TRBV20-1,15,few,TRBJ1-3,CSARAPGRPGNTIYF,TGCAGTGCTAGAGCCCCAGGAAGACCTGGAAACACCATATATTTT
-,TRBV2,14,-,TRBJ1-2,CAIREGHESYGYTF,TGTGCCATCAGGGAGGGACATGAGAGCTATGGCTACACCTTC
TRBD1,TRBV7-9,14,few,TRBJ2-7,CASSFETGYSEQYF,TGTGCCAGCAGCTTTGAGACAGGGTACAGCGAGCAGTACTTC
TRBD1,TRBV7-3,14,few,TRBJ2-2,CASSSPTGHGELFF,TGTGCCAGCAGCTCTCCGACAGGGCACGGGGAGCTGTTTTTT
-,TRBV20-1,13,many,TRBJ1-1,CSAEGRRGTEAFF,TGCAGTGCAGAAGGACGTAGAGGGACTGAAGCTTTCTTT
TRBD1,TRBV7-3,15,-,TRBJ1-2,CASSHVTGTNYGYTF,TGTGCCAGCAGCCATGTGACAGGGACTAACTATGGCTACACCTTC
-,TRBV7-2,19,-,TRBJ2-6,CASSLEAGQELVGANVLTF,TGTGCCAGCAGCCTGGAAGCGGGACAGGAATTAGTCGGGGCCAACGTCCTGACTTTC
-,TRBV9,14,many,TRBJ1-1,CASSVGRGNTEAFF,TGTGCCAGCAGCGTAGGGCGAGGGAACACTGAAGCTTTCTTT
-,TRBV29-1,14,many,TRBJ1-3,CSVAGTSSGNTIYF,TGCAGCGTGGCCGGGACAAGCTCTGGAAACACCATATATTTT
-,TRBV9,15,few,TRBJ2-7,CASSVDNGPTYEQYF,TGTGCCAGCAGCGTAGATAACGGACCAACCTACGAGCAGTACTTC
TRBD1,TRBV9,14,-,TRBJ2-7,CASRVSGTGFEQYF,TGTGCCAGCAGAGTTTCCGGGACAGGGTTCGAGCAGTACTTC
-,TRBV5-6,13,-,TRBJ1-2,CASSLNQLYGYTF,TGTGCCAGCAGCTTGAATCAGCTCTATGGCTACACCTTC
TRBD1,TRBV5-1,15,few,TRBJ2-7,CASSSQGDSSGEQYF,TGCGCCAGCAGTTCACAGGGGGACTCCTCGGGAGAGCAGTACTTC
-,TRBV9,17,-,TRBJ2-5,CASSVGGVSLNQETQYF,TGTGCCAGCAGCGTAGGAGGGGTCAGCCTCAACCAAGAGACCCAGTACTTC
-,TRBV20-1,14,few,TRBJ1-2,CSARDGPARYGYTF,TGCAGTGCTAGAGATGGGCCCGCGCGGTATGGCTACACCTTC
TRBD1,TRBV24-1,13,many,TRBJ2-5,CATSDTGEETQYF,TGTGCCACCAGTGATACAGGGGAAGAGACCCAGTACTTC
-,TRBV2,15,few,TRBJ2-5,CASSEKAVHQETQYF,TGTGCCAGCAGTGAAAAAGCCGTCCACCAAGAGACCCAGTACTTC
TRBD2,TRBV7-9,16,many,TRBJ2-7,CASSLGTSASATEQYF,TGTGCCAGCAGCTTAGGGACTAGCGCCTCTGCCACCGAGCAGTACTTC
-,TRBV29-1,13,many,TRBJ2-7,CSVGGKGNYEQYF,TGCAGCGTTGGAGGGAAGGGAAATTACGAGCAGTACTTC
TRBD1,TRBV12-5,14,few,TRBJ1-5,CASGWDRGNQPQHF,TGTGCTAGTGGATGGGACAGAGGTAATCAGCCCCAGCATTTT
-,TRBV12-3/TRBV12-4,13,-,TRBJ1-2,CASRGRGVDGYTF,TGTGCCAGCAGGGGCAGGGGAGTTGATGGCTACACCTTC
TRBD1,TRBV19,13,many,TRBJ1-1,CASILRDRGRLIF,TGTGCCAGTATTCTCCGGGACAGGGGGAGGTTAATCTTT
-,TRBV7-2,15,few,TRBJ2-5,CASSQEGGAGETQYF,TGTGCCAGCAGCCAAGAAGGAGGGGCGGGAGAGACCCAGTACTTC
TRBD2,TRBV6-5,15,-,TRBJ2-7,CASSYTQTSSGEQYF,TGTGCCAGCAGTTACACGCAGACTAGCTCGGGCGAGCAGTACTTC
-,TRBV7-9,13,many,TRBJ1-1,CASSLEGHLEAFF,TGTGCCAGCAGCTTAGAGGGACACCTTGAAGCTTTCTTT
-,TRBV5-6,15,many,TRBJ1-6,CASSLGAGRYSPLHF,TGTGCCAGCAGCTTGGGTGCAGGGAGATATTCACCCCTCCACTTT
-,TRBV15,13,-,TRBJ2-2,CATSRVSAGELFF,TGTGCCACCAGCAGAGTCAGTGCAGGGGAGCTGTTTTTT
-,TRBV7-8,14,many,TRBJ2-7,CASSSPSRTYEQYF,TGTGCCAGCAGCTCCCCATCCAGGACCTACGAGCAGTACTTC